The T cell receptor beta chain under discussion was sequenced for a study of cytomegalovirus exposure and HLA in healthy donors. The CDR3 is made up of 16 amino acids. Germline CDR1 reads MDHEN; CDR2 reads SYDVKM. V was clipped by 1 base and J by 3 bases; unmatched bases: 4. Amplification used 60 Vbeta primers and 13 Jbeta primers. In the source study's methods: In a later analysis, roughly 10 million of 83 million or so unique beta chains occurred in at least two donors. Repertoires were generated with immunoSEQ multiplex PCR, while TCRdb's copy carries only in-frame clones and drops some. That table is the source of V, J and clone size, and D and trimming were worked out from the DNA. The sample yields about 110,000 clones, roughly 15% seen once. Study results and limitations: Later on, an analysis tied approximately 17,000 TCR beta sequences to HLA alleles at 0.05 false discovery rate.

This clone came up a few times. Its cognate antigen is unknown. The genes are TRBV28 and TRBJ2-2, with 8 bases aligning to TRBD1. This sequence was found in a female donor in good health and CMV-seronegative. Input material: PBMCs. The CDR3 spells CASSLSQGGDTGELFF. In DNA, the CDR3 is TGTGCCAGCAGTTTATCACAGGGGGGCGACACCGGGGAGCTGTTTTTT.